What follows are 17 T cell receptor beta chains derived from one specimen sequenced in a study of T cell changes during pregnancy in multiple sclerosis. Repertoires were generated with immunoSEQ multiplex PCR, while TCRdb's copy carries only in-frame clones and drops some. The data contain tens of thousands of clones, about 93% of them seen just once; the ten biggest clones take up 0.65% to 0.95%. Sequenced material: peripheral blood, taken in the third trimester of pregnancy. The source of these receptors is a female donor with multiple sclerosis, enrolled in a pregnancy study.

The chain employs TRBV27 and TRBJ1-2, with D unclear. Trimming took 10 bases from V and 6 from J, leaving 12 bases between them. Looked up from germline, CDR1 is MNHEY and CDR2 is SMNVEV (reference sequence). The CDR3 runs to 11 residues. CDR3: CATRVPDGYTF. Here the CDR3 DNA reads TGTGCCACCCGCGTCCCTGATGGCTACACCTTC.

V is TRBV5-1 and J is TRBJ2-3, with TRBD2 matching over 8 bases. The germline gives CDR1 SGHRS, CDR2 YFSETQ. Germline trimming cut 4 bases from V and 0 bases from J; bases unmatched to any gene: 10. This CDR3 is built from 17 residues. The CDR3 nucleotides are TGCGCCAGCAGCCCGAGGGCGGGAGGCGGTAGCACAGATACGCAGTATTTT. Translation gives CASSPRAGGGSTDTQYF.

V gene TRBV19 combines with J gene TRBJ2-1; 11 bases fit TRBD2. CDR1 is LNHDA, CDR2 SQIVND, per germline (reference sequence). V gave up 5 bases and J gave up 2 bases; unmatched junction bases: 11. The CDR3 is 18 residues long. CDR3 DNA sequence: TGTGCCAGTAGTCTCTACACTAGCGGGAGTGGCCCCTACAATGAGCAGTTCTTC. Protein product: CASSLYTSGSGPYNEQFF.

The rearrangement joins TRBV28 to TRBJ2-1, with 9 bases lining up with TRBD1. V trimming: 7 bases; J trimming: 6 bases; junction bases outside the gene matches: 7. Per germline, CDR1 MDHEN and CDR2 SYDVKM. The CDR3 extends over 14 amino acids. The CDR3 nucleotides read TGTGCCAGCACCTTATGGACAGGGGTCAATGAGCAGTTCTTC. This encodes CASTLWTGVNEQFF.

The genes are TRBV20-1 and TRBJ2-5, with D perhaps TRBD2 (6 bases). The CDR3 loop spans 11 amino acids. Germline V gives CDR1 DFQATT, CDR2 SNEGSKA (reference sequence). The V and J ends lost 0 bases and 11 bases respectively, with 10 bases between them. The CDR3 protein is CSARDLREQYF. The CDR3 DNA sequence: TGCAGTGCTAGAGATCTCCGGGAGCAGTACTTC.

This clone was recorded a few times. The CDR3 reads CSARDGPAYTF. CDR3 bases: TGCAGTGCTAGAGATGGGCCCGCCTACACCTTC. V is TRBV20-1 and J is TRBJ1-2; D uncertain. The V and J ends lost 0 bases and 10 bases respectively, with 9 bases between them. The CDR3 runs 11 residues. In germline, CDR1 is DFQATT, CDR2 SNEGSKA (reference sequence).

The V gene is TRBV15, the J gene TRBJ2-7; 8 bases fit TRBD2. CDR3 length: 15 residues. J was trimmed by 6 bases and V by 0 bases; bases with no gene match: 7. Germline CDR1 LNHNV, CDR2 YYDKDF (reference sequence). This CDR3 is CATSRDLGLVGEQYF. CDR3 in DNA: TGTGCCACCAGCAGAGATTTGGGACTAGTGGGCGAGCAGTACTTC.

The chain combines TRBV9 with TRBJ1-1; a possible D gene is TRBD1 (5 bases). CDR1 and CDR2 (germline): SGDLS, YYNGEE. The V end was cut by 4 bases, the J end by 4 bases, with 17 bases between. The length of the CDR3 is 15 residues. DNA for the CDR3: TGTGCCAGCAGCCCCGTTTCGGGGGTCTCCACTGAAGCTTTCTTT. Translation: CASSPVSGVSTEAFF.

This chain connects TRBV30 to TRBJ1-1; no clear D gene. This CDR3 contains 15 residues. The V gene's germline CDR1 is GTSNPN and CDR2 SVGIG (reference sequence). Deletions cut 4 bases from V and 3 bases from J, with 18 bases between. The CDR3 sequence is CAWIPGPPVDTEAFF. The CDR3 DNA sequence: TGTGCCTGGATACCGGGTCCACCAGTGGACACTGAAGCTTTCTTT. Using reference TRBV30 and TRBJ1-1 for the parts outside the CDR3, the full variable domain is SQTIHQWPATLVQPVGSPLSLECTVEGTSNPNLYWYRQAAGRGLQLLFYSVGIGQISSEVPQNLSASRPQDRQFILSSKKLLLSDSGFYLCAWIPGPPVDTEAFFGQGTRLTVV.

This rearrangement joins TRBV5-4 to TRBJ1-4; D ambiguous. V was shortened by 1 base and J by 2 bases, with 9 bases between the two germline ends. This CDR3 has 15 residues. Germline V gene lookup returns CDR1 SGHNT and CDR2 YYREEE (reference sequence). CDR3 loop: CASSLWRSTNEKLFF. DNA for the CDR3: TGTGCCAGCAGCTTGTGGAGGTCTACTAATGAAAAACTGTTTTTT.

The J gene is TRBJ1-5, the V gene TRBV7-9; 8 bases agree with TRBD1. V was pared by 1 base and J by 4 bases, with 0 bases of the junction left unmatched. The CDR3 extends over 14 amino acids. Germline CDR1 SEHNR, CDR2 FQNEAQ (reference sequence). The CDR3 reads CASSLGDRNQPQHF. CDR3 in DNA: TGTGCCAGCAGCTTAGGGGACAGGAATCAGCCCCAGCATTTT.

This clone was seen only once. The chain recombines TRBV30 with TRBJ2-5, with D possibly matching TRBD2 (6 bases). The germline CDR1 and CDR2 sequences are GTSNPN and SVGIG (reference sequence). CDR3 length equals 16 residues. Trimming removed 0 bases from V and 0 bases from J, with 14 bases in between. This CDR3 reads CAWSVPGLRYQETQYF. Written as DNA, the CDR3 is TGTGCCTGGAGTGTTCCGGGACTGAGGTACCAAGAGACCCAGTACTTC.

The V call is TRBV7-9, the J call TRBJ1-1; TRBD1 aligns across 9 bases. Germline V lookup: CDR1 SEHNR, CDR2 FQNEAQ (reference sequence). This CDR3 is 15 amino acids long. J was trimmed by 4 bases and V by 4 bases; bases with no gene match: 7. The CDR3 coding sequence is TGTGCCAGCAGCTCAGTGACAGGGGGAGGCACTGAAGCTTTCTTT. Amino acid sequence: CASSSVTGGGTEAFF.

The chain carries TRBV19 and TRBJ1-1; 9 positions agree with TRBD1. Germline CDR1 is LNHDA and CDR2 is SQIVND (reference sequence). J lost 4 bases, V lost 4 bases, and 4 bases had no gene match. The CDR3 covers 14 residues. CDR3 loop: CASSRGQGPTEAFF. CDR3 DNA: TGTGCCAGTAGTAGGGGACAGGGCCCCACTGAAGCTTTCTTT.

DNA of the CDR3: TGCAGCGTAGGAACCTACCCTAGCGGGGGCACAGATACGCAGTATTTT. This translates into CSVGTYPSGGTDTQYF. The chain is built from TRBV29-1 and TRBJ2-3, with 9 bases fitting TRBD2. The CDR3 has 16 residues. Losses at the gene ends were 6 bases for V and 1 base for J; bases not matched to a gene: 11. Germline V CDR1 and CDR2: SQVTM, ANQGSEA.

CDR3 residues: CASRSTAGPQHF. The CDR3 coding sequence is TGTGCCAGCCGATCCACGGCAGGGCCCCAGCATTTT. J is TRBJ1-5 and V is TRBV7-9, with no clear D. Germline V gene lookup returns CDR1 SEHNR and CDR2 FQNEAQ (reference sequence). The CDR3 has 12 residues. Between the trimmed V and J ends, which lost 8 bases and 9 bases, there was a span of 14 bases.

DNA of the CDR3: TGTGCCAGCAGTGAGACAGGGAGCTCCTACAATGAGCAGTTCTTC. Its translation: CASSETGSSYNEQFF. The rearrangement links TRBV2 to TRBJ2-1; 7 bases agree with TRBD1. The germline V gene has CDR1 SNHLY and CDR2 FYNNEI. The CDR3 extends over 15 amino acids. V trimming: 3 bases; J trimming: 0 bases; junction bases outside the gene matches: 2.